This TCR beta chain was observed in a study of blood T cell repertoires in COVID-19 (dated by TCRdb to the early 2020s). Notes on the research overall: Samples from collaborators originated in the United States, Italy and Spain and spanned both the acute and convalescent phases of COVID-19. The material from the prospective study consisted of cDNA or gDNA derived from T cells, B-cell-depleted T cells, or PBMCs. Deeply sampled blood TCRbeta repertoires from subjects exposed to, actively infected with, or recovered from COVID-19 were included in the dataset. A freely available public database, intended as a resource for researchers studying the immune response to SARS-CoV-2, is where the repertoires were released. Samples were obtained from the ongoing ImmuneRACE study (first 160 participants) and from 1,254 subjects provided by 6 global collaborators. A de-identified subject ID, COVID-19 status, age in years and sex were almost always included in the sample metadata. Where available, HLA class I and class II types were taken from metadata supplied by the sample provider and were not determined by assay-based typing.

Relative to germline, V is missing 2 bases and J is missing 3 bases, with 3 bases of the junction outside any gene match. The CDR3 spans 15 residues, from the cysteine through the phenylalanine. CDR3 DNA only is kept here, 45 bases in frame from base 1. According to the germline V gene, CDR1 reads KGHSH and CDR2 reads LQKENI. TCRbeta CDR3 regions were amplified from genomic DNA by means of the immunoSEQ Assay, a bias-controlled multiplex PCR. In the paper's pipeline: Nucleated cell counts per sample were estimated from amplification of reference gene primers within the assay. To quantify the absolute abundance of each unique TCRbeta CDR3 rearrangement, sequence reads were collapsed and filtered. Productive Simpson clonality was computed per sample as the square root of Simpson's diversity index over productive rearrangements. Here the immuneACCESS table is served through TCRdb, limited to in-frame sequences with V and J called. Missing clones are a known gap in these copies; in checked studies unresolved V genes cover under half, and the rest lacks a known reason. V, J and clone size derive from that table, while D and trimming were established from the DNA sequence. In all, the sample holds some 110,000 clones, and 70% to 85% of those were seen once. The top ten clonotypes cover 2.5% of the sample.

Study-wide findings and limitations: The quantity of clinical and demographic metadata differed by source and by participant and was supplied without curation.

Collaborating institutions collected whole blood in K2EDTA tubes following their own protocols. Collaborator samples were shipped for TCRbeta analysis as frozen whole blood, isolated PBMCs, or DNA extracted from either sample type. Turning to this clone: Its antigen remains unidentified. Per-base qualities were not stored, and no clone one base away is much larger. This CDR3 is also generated by other DNA sequences in the sample.

Sequences were obtained from peripheral blood. The TCR originated in a man aged 45-60 years with acute or convalescent COVID-19. Recombination connected TRBV18 to TRBJ1-1; 10 central nucleotides agree with TRBD1. The CDR3 protein sequence reads: CASSPRGQGDTEAFF. The nucleotides are TGTGCCAGCTCACCAAGAGGACAGGGGGACACTGAAGCTTTCTTT.